This passage covers 25 T cell receptor beta chains from one sample sequenced in a study of cytomegalovirus exposure and HLA in healthy donors. Profiled with immunoSEQ multiplex PCR; TCRdb holds only in-frame clones, not every one. This sample carries 150,000 to 200,000 clones, approximately 86% of them seen once, and the ten largest clones take 2% to 2.5%. Sequenced input: PBMCs. Source of these receptors: a man in his thirties or forties in good health and CMV-seropositive.

The chain employs TRBV5-1 and TRBJ1-4; possibly TRBD1 for D (6 bases). The germline V and J ends were trimmed by 0 bases and 3 bases, with 9 bases remaining between them. The germline V gene has CDR1 SGHRS and CDR2 YFSETQ. The CDR3 contains 15 residues. The chain's CDR3 is CASSLGDISNEKLFF. DNA of the CDR3: TGCGCCAGCAGCTTGGGGGACATTTCTAATGAAAAACTGTTTTTT. Together with reference TRBV5-1 and TRBJ1-4, the CDR3 gives the full variable domain: KAGVTQTPRYLIKTRGQQVTLSCSPISGHRSVSWYQQTPGQGLQFLFEYFSETQRNKGNFPGRFSGRQFSNSRSEMNVSTLELGDSALYLCASSLGDISNEKLFFGSGTQLSVL.

The rearrangement joins TRBV4-1 to TRBJ1-1; 8 bases align to TRBD1. V lost 3 bases, J lost 7 bases, and 4 bases stayed unmatched. The CDR3 loop spans 13 amino acids. Germline CDR1 and CDR2: MGHRA and YSYEKL. CDR3 coding DNA: TGCGCCAGCAGCCAGGGACAGGAAGATGAAGCTTTCTTT. Its protein product is CASSQGQEDEAFF.

The CDR3 DNA follows: TGTGCCAGCAGCCGAAACAGGGGGACCGAGCAGTACTTC. Its translation is CASSRNRGTEQYF. The rearrangement links TRBV13 to TRBJ2-7; 8 bases agree with TRBD1. Looked up from germline, CDR1 is PRHDT and CDR2 is FYEKMQ (reference sequence). Unmatched junction bases numbered 6, after V lost 5 bases and J lost 6 bases. The CDR3 has 13 residues.

This clone has more than one count but fewer than ten. This chain uses TRBV6-1 with TRBJ1-3; no clear D gene. This CDR3 has 13 amino acids. CDR1 is MNHNS and CDR2 is SASEGT in the germline V gene. The germline V and J ends were trimmed by 6 bases and 5 bases, with 11 bases remaining between them. The DNA for the CDR3 is TGTGCCAGCAGCACTGAACTCAGAAACACCATATATTTT. Encoded protein: CASSTELRNTIYF.

The genes are TRBV10-3 and TRBJ2-3; D possibly corresponds to TRBD2 (6 bases). There are 13 residues in the CDR3. Germline CDR1 is ENHRY and CDR2 is SYGVKD. V dropped 7 bases and J dropped 2 bases, with 10 bases sitting between them. The CDR3 is CAIKAGTTDTQYF. CDR3 nucleotide sequence: TGTGCCATCAAGGCGGGAACCACAGATACGCAGTATTTT.

In DNA form, the CDR3 reads TGTGCCAGCAGTTTATCGGGGGGCTACGAGCAGTACTTC. It encodes CASSLSGGYEQYF. This rearrangement joins TRBV27 to TRBJ2-7; D possibly corresponds to TRBD2 (6 bases). Germline V gene data show CDR1 as MNHEY and CDR2 as SMNVEV (reference sequence). Trimming removed 0 bases from V and 3 bases from J, with 6 bases in between. The CDR3 has 13 amino acids.

This clone has only a few counts. The J gene is TRBJ2-3, the V gene TRBV7-9; 8 bases are a match to TRBD2. The CDR3 consists of 17 residues. Germline assignment: CDR1 SEHNR and CDR2 FQNEAQ (reference sequence). Germline trimming cut 3 bases from V and 4 bases from J; bases unmatched to any gene: 12. CDR3 region: CASSFPRGSGDPDTQYF. The CDR3, as DNA: TGTGCCAGCAGCTTTCCCCGGGGTAGCGGGGATCCAGATACGCAGTATTTT.

The V gene is TRBV5-4, the J gene TRBJ2-5, with 8 positions matching TRBD2. Trimming removed 1 base from V and 0 bases from J; junction bases left unmatched: 11. Germline CDR1 and CDR2: SGHNT and YYREEE (reference sequence). This CDR3 region has 18 residues. The CDR3 DNA reads TGTGCCAGCAGCTTGAGGCGGGGGGCCAGTCTGAACCAAGAGACCCAGTACTTC. This gives the protein CASSLRRGASLNQETQYF.

The chain joins TRBV4-1 to TRBJ2-7; TRBD1 agrees at 9 bases. Germline-derived CDR1 and CDR2 are MGHRA and YSYEKL. The junction had 7 bases not matched to a gene; V was cut back by 4 bases and J by 6 bases. The CDR3 totals 14 residues. The CDR3 here is CASSPGQGRAEQYF. DNA of the CDR3: TGCGCCAGCAGCCCGGGACAGGGAAGGGCCGAGCAGTACTTC.

This chain links TRBV5-1 with TRBJ2-2, with 12 bases lining up with TRBD2. V was pared by 3 bases and J by 1 base, with 1 base of the junction left unmatched. The CDR3 spans 16 residues. Per germline, CDR1 SGHRS and CDR2 YFSETQ. CDR3 DNA: TGCGCCAGCAGCTCTAGCGGGGGGGAGAACACCGGGGAGCTGTTTTTT. Protein sequence: CASSSSGGENTGELFF.

This rearrangement joins TRBV2 to TRBJ1-2; D gene uncertain. The V gene lost 7 bases and the J gene lost 8 bases, with 20 bases spanning the gap. Germline V gene lookup returns CDR1 SNHLY and CDR2 FYNNEI. The CDR3 contains 14 residues. The CDR3 is CASNQDWGTPGYTF. CDR3 coding DNA: TGTGCCAGCAATCAGGACTGGGGAACTCCCGGCTACACCTTC.

V usage is TRBV9 and J usage is TRBJ2-2; weak D call: TRBD1 (5 bases). The V end lost 3 bases, the J end lost 3 bases, and 12 bases lay between the germline ends. This CDR3 spans 15 amino acids. Germline V gene data show CDR1 as SGDLS and CDR2 as YYNGEE. The CDR3 region has the DNA TGTGCCAGCAGCGCGTTCACAGGTGACACCGGGGAGCTGTTTTTT. The encoded protein is CASSAFTGDTGELFF.

The CDR3 region is CSVYRGGYTF. The CDR3 DNA reads TGCAGCGTTTACAGGGGCGGCTACACCTTC. The V gene is TRBV29-1, the J gene TRBJ1-2; 7 positions agree with TRBD1. Unmatched junction bases numbered 2, after V lost 5 bases and J lost 8 bases. Looked up from germline, CDR1 is SQVTM and CDR2 is ANQGSEA. The CDR3 is 10 amino acids. The full variable domain, rest sourced from reference TRBV29-1 and TRBJ1-2, is SAVISQKPSRDICQRGTSLTIQCQVDSQVTMMFWYRQQPGQSLTLIATANQGSEATYESGFVIDKFPISRPNLTFSTLTVSNMSPEDSSIYLCSVYRGGYTFGSGTRLTVV.

The J gene is TRBJ2-5, the V gene TRBV6-5; TRBD1 might be the D (6 bases). The CDR3 length is 16 residues. V was trimmed by 0 bases and J by 1 base, leaving 12 bases between them. Per the germline V gene, CDR1 is MNHEY and CDR2 is SVGAGI. This chain's CDR3 is CASSYSIYRAQETQYF. Written as DNA, the CDR3 is TGTGCCAGCAGTTACTCGATATACAGGGCCCAAGAGACCCAGTACTTC.

The chain uses TRBV5-1 and TRBJ1-5, with D hard to call. V was trimmed by 0 bases and J by 3 bases, leaving 7 bases between them. This CDR3 has 14 amino acids. Germline lookup yields CDR1 SGHRS and CDR2 YFSETQ. DNA for the CDR3: TGCGCCAGCAGCTTGGGAGGGTACAATCAGCCCCAGCATTTT. Its protein is CASSLGGYNQPQHF.

In this sample, this clone turned up a few times. The rearrangement uses TRBV25-1 and TRBJ1-6; D remains ambiguous. The ends were cut back, 2 bases at V and 8 bases at J, with 4 bases in the middle. CDR1 MGHDK and CDR2 SYGVNS come from the germline V gene. The CDR3 runs 12 residues. As DNA, the CDR3 is TGTGCCAGCAGTGAACTCTATTCACCCCTCCACTTT. Protein product: CASSELYSPLHF.

The genes are TRBV6-5 and TRBJ2-2; the D is unclear. Per germline, CDR1 MNHEY and CDR2 SVGAGI. The CDR3 loop spans 15 amino acids. V lost 0 bases, J lost 3 bases, and 8 bases lay in between. The CDR3 reads CASSYSNSHTGELFF. The CDR3 DNA reads as TGTGCCAGCAGTTACTCTAACTCCCACACCGGGGAGCTGTTTTTT.

V is TRBV6-5 and J is TRBJ2-1, with a weak D call TRBD2 (5 bases). Trimming cost V 5 bases and J 5 bases, with 13 bases left between them. The CDR3 length is 14 residues. CDR1 is MNHEY, CDR2 SVGAGI, per germline. The CDR3 loop is CASSHSGPDNEQFF. The CDR3 nucleotides read TGTGCCAGCAGTCACAGCGGACCGGACAATGAGCAGTTCTTC.

The CDR3, as DNA: TGTGCCATCAGTGAGTCGGGACAGAAATATGGCTACACCTTC. Protein: CAISESGQKYGYTF. The V call is TRBV10-3, the J call TRBJ1-2, with 7 positions matching TRBD1. This CDR3 contains 14 residues. Losses at the gene ends were 0 bases for V and 5 bases for J; bases not matched to a gene: 3. CDR1 and CDR2 from the germline V gene are ENHRY and SYGVKD.

The J gene is TRBJ2-2, the V gene TRBV6-4, with 9 bases lining up with TRBD2. There are 15 residues in the CDR3. After removal of 4 bases from V and 4 bases from J, the junction contained 4 bases not matched to a gene. CDR1 MRHNA and CDR2 SNTAGT come from the germline V gene. CDR3 bases: TGTGCCAGCAGTGGCGGGGGGGCGAGCACCGGGGAGCTGTTTTTT. This codes for CASSGGGASTGELFF.

The chain carries TRBV6-6 and TRBJ1-3, with D hard to call. CDR1 and CDR2 from the germline V gene are MNHNY and SVGAGI (reference sequence). The CDR3 runs to 14 residues. Trimming left V 8 bases short and J 1 base short, with 12 bases between. CDR3 DNA: TGTGCCAGCCTAACGGGTGCTTCTGGAAACACCATATATTTT. It yields the protein CASLTGASGNTIYF.

A remark on this clone: Other DNA sequences in this specimen translate into the identical CDR3. This rearrangement joins TRBV5-1 to TRBJ1-5; 8 bases fit TRBD1. J gave up 1 base and V 4 bases, and 7 bases lay outside the gene matches. The V gene's germline CDR1 is SGHRS and CDR2 YFSETQ. CDR3 size: 16 residues. CDR3 residues: CASSPGTGGSNQPQHF. CDR3 in DNA: TGCGCCAGCAGCCCTGGGACAGGTGGGAGCAATCAGCCCCAGCATTTT.

The V gene is TRBV5-1, the J gene TRBJ2-5; the match to TRBD2 covers 11 bases. Trimming removed 7 bases from V and 5 bases from J; junction bases left unmatched: 4. Germline CDR1 reads SGHRS; CDR2 reads YFSETQ. The CDR3 extends over 13 amino acids. For the CDR3, the DNA is TGCGCCAGCGCCTTAGCGGGGGGGGAGACCCAGTACTTC. This sequence encodes CASALAGGETQYF. The variable domain in full, completed from reference TRBV5-1 and TRBJ2-5, reads KAGVTQTPRYLIKTRGQQVTLSCSPISGHRSVSWYQQTPGQGLQFLFEYFSETQRNKGNFPGRFSGRQFSNSRSEMNVSTLELGDSALYLCASALAGGETQYFGPGTRLLVL.

This rearrangement joins TRBV2 to TRBJ1-2; the D gene is possibly TRBD1 (6 bases). V was clipped by 4 bases and J by 4 bases, with 16 bases between them. The CDR3 is made up of 15 amino acids. CDR1 SNHLY and CDR2 FYNNEI come from the germline V gene. CDR3 coding DNA: TGTGCCAGCAGTGGAGTAGGGGGTCGGGCCTATGGCTACACCTTC. This gives the protein CASSGVGGRAYGYTF.

V gene TRBV7-7 combines with J gene TRBJ2-6, with D maybe TRBD1 (6 bases). This CDR3 has 12 amino acids. Germline V gene data show CDR1 as SSHAT and CDR2 as FNYEAQ (reference sequence). DNA of the CDR3: TGTGCTTCAGGGGTAGGGGCCAACGTCCTGACTTTC. Protein product: CASGVGANVLTF.